Listed below are T cell receptor beta chains from one sample, sequenced in a study of response to subunit inactivated influenza vaccine. In TCRdb, the RT-PCR reads were re-called with MiXCR into one record per CDR3 protein. Counted here are hundreds of thousands of distinct CDR3 sequences, 11% occurring once; the ten biggest clones make up approximately 9.9%. The same sample was also used in a study of T cells expressing NK-cell markers.

Sample: PBMCs from blood, taken on the day of vaccination. These receptors were taken from a man aged 45-60 years who received an inactivated influenza vaccine. Each CDR3 is given with its conserved first and last residue. The D gene is left open where the match is weak. Clone size is not always given. Where it is, it says once, few, many or a class for expanded clones.

J | D | size | V | DNA | CDR3
TRBJ2-5 | TRBD2 | many | TRBV27 | TGTGCCACCCGACTAGCGGGAGTTAGTGAGACCCAGTACTTC | CATRLAGVSETQYF
TRBJ2-1 | TRBD2 | few | TRBV20-1 | TGCAGTGCTAGTTTCGCGGGGGGGCGCAATGAGCAGTTCTTC | CSASFAGGRNEQFF
TRBJ2-7 | TRBD1 | few | TRBV20-1 | TGCAGTGCCCAAGGGGGGACAGGGAGGCGCGAGCAGTACTTC | CSAQGGTGRREQYF
TRBJ2-3 | - | few | TRBV4-3 | TGCGCCAGCAGCCAAGATAGTGGGTATACGCAGTATTTT | CASSQDSGYTQYF
TRBJ1-2 | - | - | TRBV20-1 | TGCAGTGCTAGAGAAGGAGGGAGTTATGGCTACACCTTC | CSAREGGSYGYTF
TRBJ1-3 | - | - | TRBV20-1 | TGCAGTGCTAGCGTACTGGGGACCTCTGGAAACACCATATATTTT | CSASVLGTSGNTIYF
TRBJ2-7 | - | - | TRBV29-1 | TGCAGCGTTGCGGCCAGCTACGAGCAGTACTTC | CSVAASYEQYF
TRBJ1-5 | - | - | TRBV5-1 | TGCGCCAGCAGCAAGAGCGGTGGGGTCGGGCAGCCCCAGCATTTT | CASSKSGGVGQPQHF
TRBJ1-2 | - | - | TRBV2 | TGTGCCAGCAGTGAAAATTGGCAGGGGTACGATGGCTACACCTTC | CASSENWQGYDGYTF
TRBJ1-5 | - | - | TRBV20-1 | TGCAGTGCTAGCCGGGTGGTCGGGGCCAATCAGCCCCAGCATTTT | CSASRVVGANQPQHF
TRBJ2-7 | TRBD1 | - | TRBV4-1 | TGCGCCAGCAGCGCAGCCCCGGGACAGGGGAGCGAGCAGTACTTC | CASSAAPGQGSEQYF
TRBJ1-1 | TRBD1 | - | TRBV5-1 | TGCGCCAGCGAGAAGGACAGGGGCACTGAAGCTTTCTTT | CASEKDRGTEAFF
TRBJ2-1 | - | few | TRBV5-1 | TGCGCCAGCAGCAACGACAATGAGCAGTTCTTC | CASSNDNEQFF
TRBJ2-3 | TRBD1 | many | TRBV6-5 | TGTGCCAGCAGTTACAACAGGGGAACAGATACGCAGTATTTT | CASSYNRGTDTQYF
TRBJ2-7 | TRBD1 | - | TRBV7-6 | TGTGCCAGCAGCTCCACAGGGGTCTACGAGCAGTACTTC | CASSSTGVYEQYF
TRBJ2-3 | - | - | TRBV2 | TGTGCCAGCAGTGATCGGGGGAGAGGAGATACGCAGTATTTT | CASSDRGRGDTQYF
TRBJ2-2 | - | many | TRBV12-3/TRBV12-4 | TGTGCCAGCAGTTCTTATTCTGGCGGGGAGCTGTTTTTT | CASSSYSGGELFF
TRBJ1-1 | - | few | TRBV10-2 | TGCGCCAGCAGTATGGGACACGGGAACACTGAAGCTTTCTTT | CASSMGHGNTEAFF
TRBJ2-7 | - | - | TRBV2 | TGTGCCAGCTCCCCCTACATAGACTCCTACGAGCAGTACTTC | CASSPYIDSYEQYF
TRBJ1-3 | TRBD1 | - | TRBV5-1 | TGCGCCAGCAGCTTACAGGGGAGCTCTGGAACCACCATATATTTT | CASSLQGSSGTTIYF
TRBJ2-5 | - | - | TRBV7-9 | TGTGCCAGCACTTCCCGGATCTCACAAGAGACCCAGTACTTC | CASTSRISQETQYF
TRBJ2-7 | - | - | TRBV5-1 | TGCGCCAGCAGTTATGTTATTACGAGCGAGGCTTACGAGCAGTACTTC | CASSYVITSEAYEQYF
TRBJ1-3 | - | few | TRBV6-5 | TGTGCCAGCAGTTACTCGAAAAGAGCTGGAAACACCATATATTTT | CASSYSKRAGNTIYF
TRBJ2-1 | TRBD2 | - | TRBV5-1 | TGCGCCAGCAGCTTGAGCCGACTAGCGTACAACAATGAGCAGTTCTTC | CASSLSRLAYNNEQFF
TRBJ1-6 | - | - | TRBV18 | TGTGCCAGCTCACCAACCGGGAACGATGGTTCACCCCTCCACTTT | CASSPTGNDGSPLHF
TRBJ2-2 | - | few | TRBV6-2/TRBV6-3 | TGTGCCATATTGCTGAACACCGGGGAGCTGTTTTTT | CAILLNTGELFF
TRBJ2-5 | - | few | TRBV19 | TGTGCCAGTAGTCCAATTCAAGGGGAGGCGAGCGAGACCCAGTACTTC | CASSPIQGEASETQYF
TRBJ2-7 | TRBD2 | few | TRBV3-1 | TGTGCCAGCAGCCGGACTAGTTCAACCGAGCAGTACTTC | CASSRTSSTEQYF
TRBJ2-1 | - | - | TRBV6-2/TRBV6-3 | TGTGCCAGCAGCTACCCGGGACCCCTCGGCTCCTACAATGAGCAGTTCTTC | CASSYPGPLGSYNEQFF
TRBJ2-3 | TRBD1 | - | TRBV28 | TGTGCCAGCAGTCCCAGGGGGATAGCAACGGATACGCAGTATTTT | CASSPRGIATDTQYF
TRBJ2-1 | - | few | TRBV6-2/TRBV6-3 | TGTGCCAGCAGACCGGGACTCTCCTACAATGAGCAGTTCTTC | CASRPGLSYNEQFF